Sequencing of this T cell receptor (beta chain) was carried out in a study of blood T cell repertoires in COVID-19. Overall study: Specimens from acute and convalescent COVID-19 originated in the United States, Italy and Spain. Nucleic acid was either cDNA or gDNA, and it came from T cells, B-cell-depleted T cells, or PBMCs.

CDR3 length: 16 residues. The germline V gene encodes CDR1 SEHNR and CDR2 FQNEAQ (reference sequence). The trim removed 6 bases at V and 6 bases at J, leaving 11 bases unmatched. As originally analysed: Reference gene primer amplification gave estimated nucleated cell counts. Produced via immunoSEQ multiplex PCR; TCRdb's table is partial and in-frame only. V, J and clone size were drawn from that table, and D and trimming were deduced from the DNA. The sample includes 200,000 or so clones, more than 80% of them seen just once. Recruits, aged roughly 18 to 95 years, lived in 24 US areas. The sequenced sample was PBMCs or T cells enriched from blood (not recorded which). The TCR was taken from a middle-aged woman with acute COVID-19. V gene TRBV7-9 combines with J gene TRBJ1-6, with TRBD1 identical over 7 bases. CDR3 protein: CASSRDSGTANSPLHF. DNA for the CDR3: TGTGCCAGCAGTCGGGATTCCGGGACAGCTAATTCACCCCTCCACTTT.